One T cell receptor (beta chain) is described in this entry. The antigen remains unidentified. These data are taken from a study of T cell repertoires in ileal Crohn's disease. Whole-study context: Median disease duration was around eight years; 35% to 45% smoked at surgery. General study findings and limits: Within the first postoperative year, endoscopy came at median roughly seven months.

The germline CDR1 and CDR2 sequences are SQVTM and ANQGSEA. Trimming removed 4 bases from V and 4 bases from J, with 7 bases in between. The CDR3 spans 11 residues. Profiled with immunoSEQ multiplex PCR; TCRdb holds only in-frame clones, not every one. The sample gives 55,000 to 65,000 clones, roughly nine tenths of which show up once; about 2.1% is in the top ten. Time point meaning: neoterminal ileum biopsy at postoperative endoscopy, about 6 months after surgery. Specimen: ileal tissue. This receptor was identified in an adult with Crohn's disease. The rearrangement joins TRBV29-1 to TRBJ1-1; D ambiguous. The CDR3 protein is CSVGGRTEAFF. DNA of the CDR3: TGCAGCGTTGGCGGGCGCACTGAAGCTTTCTTT.